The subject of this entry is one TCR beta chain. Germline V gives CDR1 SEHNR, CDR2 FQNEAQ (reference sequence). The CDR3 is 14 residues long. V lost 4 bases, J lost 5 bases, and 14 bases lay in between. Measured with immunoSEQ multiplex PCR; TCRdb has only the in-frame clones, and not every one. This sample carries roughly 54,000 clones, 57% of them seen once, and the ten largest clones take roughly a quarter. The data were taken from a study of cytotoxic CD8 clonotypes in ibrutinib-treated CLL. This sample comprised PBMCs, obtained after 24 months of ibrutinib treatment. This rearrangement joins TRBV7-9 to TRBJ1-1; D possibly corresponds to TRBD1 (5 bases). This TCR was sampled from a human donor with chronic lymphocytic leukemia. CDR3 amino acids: CASSSTPRVTEAFF. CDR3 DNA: TGTGCCAGCAGCTCGACACCCAGGGTTACTGAAGCTTTCTTT.